This T cell receptor beta chain was sequenced during a study of blood T cells in healthy people across ages. PCR was performed a second time for 7 to 11 cycles using a sample-barcoded 5' primer and a J-beta primer mix. The template-switch adaptor, which had 12 random nucleotides, put a tag on each cDNA molecule. CDR3-containing paired-end reads numbered at least 2.5 million in each sample. TCRdb analysed the 5' RACE reads with MiXCR anew, one entry per CDR3 protein. The sample lists fewer than 2,000,000 distinct CDR3 sequences, 35% to 50% occurring once. General study points: Measured against age, TCR beta diversity per million T cells decreased in a roughly linear manner.

With regard to this clonotype: The antigen is unknown.

The germline CDR1 and CDR2 sequences are MGHRA and YSYEKL. Trimming pared 1 base from V and 5 bases from J, leaving 12 bases between. The CDR3 totals 14 residues. The chain couples TRBV4-1 to TRBJ2-7; D perhaps matches TRBD1 (7 bases). The source is a human donor in good health. Sample: blood. CDR3 residues: CASSQVRGADEQYF. In nucleotides, the CDR3 is TGCGCCAGCAGCCAAGTCAGGGGGGCGGACGAGCAGTACTTC.